A single sample is the source of the 9 T cell receptor beta chains below, sequenced in a study of technical replicates of blood from a few donors. Sequenced by immunoSEQ multiplex PCR; TCRdb stores in-frame clones only, minus some. The sample has around 83,000 clones, more than 90% seen once; the top ten hold more than 0.2%. Sequencing used T cells isolated from PBMCs. The source of these receptors is a human donor in good health.

J is TRBJ2-7 and V is TRBV4-1; 7 bases are a match to TRBD1. CDR3 length: 15 residues. V gave up 4 bases and J gave up 10 bases; unmatched junction bases: 16. Germline V lookup: CDR1 MGHRA, CDR2 YSYEKL. The CDR3 spells CASSRALTGQREQYF. CDR3 nucleotides: TGCGCCAGCAGCCGAGCCTTGACGGGACAGAGGGAACAGTACTTC.

This rearrangement joins TRBV27 to TRBJ1-1; unclear D gene. Germline CDR1 MNHEY, CDR2 SMNVEV (reference sequence). The CDR3 sequence is 14 residues long. Deletions cut 5 bases from V and 4 bases from J, with 14 bases between. This CDR3 reads CASSAGNRATEAFF. DNA for the CDR3: TGTGCCAGCAGTGCGGGGAACCGGGCCACTGAAGCTTTCTTT.

The chain links TRBV21-1 to TRBJ2-7; TRBD1 is the table's D call and was not checked against the DNA. TRBV21-1 is a listed pseudogene. CDR3 length equals 13 residues. This CDR3 reads CASSVRGRDEQYF. The CDR3 nucleotides read TGTGCCAGCAGCGTCAGGGGTAGGGACGAGCAGTACTTC.

This rearrangement joins TRBV6-1 to TRBJ1-5, with 8 positions matching TRBD1. The CDR3 has 16 amino acids. V was clipped by 4 bases and J by 2 bases; unmatched bases: 7. Germline CDR1 and CDR2: MNHNS and SASEGT. The CDR3 reads CASSATDRAGNQPQHF. The CDR3 DNA sequence: TGTGCCAGCAGTGCAACGGACAGGGCAGGCAATCAGCCCCAGCATTTT.

The gene calls are TRBV18 and TRBJ1-2, with TRBD1 matching 9 bases. There are 15 residues in the CDR3. Germline loops: CDR1 KGHSH, CDR2 LQKENI. J lost 8 bases, V lost 2 bases, and 9 bases had no gene match. The CDR3 region has the DNA TGTGCCAGCTCACCAGGAACGGGACAGGGTCTAGGCTACACCTTC. Residues: CASSPGTGQGLGYTF.

CDR3 DNA: TGTGCCAGCAGCTTGACCAGCGGTGAGACCCAGTACTTC. Protein: CASSLTSGETQYF. This sequence joins TRBV5-4 and TRBJ2-5; possibly TRBD2 for D (5 bases). Germline V lookup: CDR1 SGHNT, CDR2 YYREEE (reference sequence). V dropped 1 base and J dropped 5 bases, with 9 bases sitting between them. The CDR3 covers 13 residues.

The V gene is TRBV28, the J gene TRBJ2-2; TRBD1 aligns across 8 bases. Per the germline V gene, CDR1 is MDHEN and CDR2 is SYDVKM. The J segment lost 1 base and the V segment lost 5 bases, leaving 3 bases of the junction unmatched. This CDR3 is built from 15 residues. This chain's CDR3 is CASSRTGLNTGELFF. The CDR3 DNA sequence: TGTGCCAGCAGTCGGACAGGGTTGAACACCGGGGAGCTGTTTTTT.

This chain uses TRBV7-2 with TRBJ2-1, with D unclear. V was cut by 5 bases and J by 10 bases, with 15 bases left in between. Germline values: CDR1 SGHTA, CDR2 FQGNSA. This CDR3 is built from 13 residues. CDR3 sequence: CASSPTPPEEQFF. The DNA of the CDR3 is TGTGCCAGCAGCCCGACCCCGCCGGAGGAGCAGTTCTTC.

This chain links TRBV29-1 with TRBJ2-7, with no clear D. Germline V gene data show CDR1 as SQVTM and CDR2 as ANQGSEA. The length of the CDR3 is 11 residues. V gave up 1 base and J gave up 7 bases, with 8 bases separating them. This CDR3 is CSVEGSGEQYF. CDR3 in DNA: TGCAGCGTTGAAGGCTCGGGTGAGCAGTACTTC.